Listed below are T cell receptor beta chains from one sample, sequenced in a study of blood T cell repertoires in COVID-19. Sequencing used immunoSEQ multiplex PCR; TCRdb keeps in-frame clones, though not all of them. The data contain about half a million clones, 70% to 90% of them singletons. Sequencing was carried out using peripheral blood. The receptors shown here come from a human donor in a cohort sampled during active COVID-19. Both conserved end residues are part of each CDR3. The D gene is left open where the match is weak. Size values are once, few and many counts, or a class for expanded clones, and some rows have none.

clone size: .
J gene: TRBJ2-4
D gene: TRBD2
V gene: TRBV3-1/TRBV3-2
CDR3 DNA: TGTGCCAGCAGCCAAGATCGGCTAGCGGGATGGGCCAAAAACATTCAGTACTTC
CDR3 protein: CASSQDRLAGWAKNIQYF

clone size: .
J gene: TRBJ2-1
D gene: .
V gene: TRBV27
CDR3 DNA: TGTGCCAGCAGCCCCGGTCCTCTTCACAATGAGCAGTTCTTC
CDR3 protein: CASSPGPLHNEQFF

clone size: .
J gene: TRBJ2-5
D gene: TRBD1
V gene: TRBV3-1/TRBV3-2
CDR3 DNA: TGTGCCAGCAGCCAAACCGGGACAGGGCAGGAGACCCAGTACTTC
CDR3 protein: CASSQTGTGQETQYF

clone size: .
J gene: TRBJ2-5
D gene: TRBD1
V gene: TRBV24-1
CDR3 DNA: TGTGCCACCAGTGCGGGACAGGGGTACCCGTACCAAGAGACCCAGTACTTC
CDR3 protein: CATSAGQGYPYQETQYF

clone size: .
J gene: TRBJ2-2
D gene: TRBD2
V gene: TRBV7-2
CDR3 DNA: TGTGCCAGCAGCTTAATCGGTAGCGGGAAAGGGACCGGGGAGCTGTTTTTT
CDR3 protein: CASSLIGSGKGTGELFF

clone size: few
J gene: TRBJ2-1
D gene: TRBD2
V gene: TRBV7-6
CDR3 DNA: TGTGCCAGCAGCTCCGGACTAGCGGGAGGTTTAAGCAATGAGCAGTTCTTC
CDR3 protein: CASSSGLAGGLSNEQFF

clone size: .
J gene: TRBJ1-2
D gene: TRBD1
V gene: TRBV5-4
CDR3 DNA: TGTGCCAGCAGCTTTCCGGGACAGGGGGCGCAAAGCTATGGCTACACCTTC
CDR3 protein: CASSFPGQGAQSYGYTF

clone size: .
J gene: TRBJ1-1
D gene: .
V gene: TRBV5-6
CDR3 DNA: TGTGCCAGCAGCTCGGACATTGAAGCTTTCTTT
CDR3 protein: CASSSDIEAFF

clone size: .
J gene: TRBJ2-1
D gene: .
V gene: TRBV7-2
CDR3 DNA: TGTGCCAGCAGCTTAGTAGGCAGGAATCCTGTCGATGAGCAGTTCTTC
CDR3 protein: CASSLVGRNPVDEQFF

clone size: .
J gene: TRBJ2-3
D gene: TRBD1
V gene: TRBV6-2/TRBV6-3
CDR3 DNA: TGTGCCAGCAGCCGAACAGGGGTTGCCACAGATACGCAGTATTTT
CDR3 protein: CASSRTGVATDTQYF

clone size: .
J gene: TRBJ1-2
D gene: TRBD1
V gene: TRBV9
CDR3 DNA: TGTGCCAGCAGCGACCGAGGGACAGCGAACTATGGCTACACCTTC
CDR3 protein: CASSDRGTANYGYTF

clone size: .
J gene: TRBJ1-3
D gene: .
V gene: TRBV5-1
CDR3 DNA: TGCGCCAGCAGCTTGGTTTCGGGGAGCTCTGGAAACACCATATATTTT
CDR3 protein: CASSLVSGSSGNTIYF

clone size: .
J gene: TRBJ1-1
D gene: .
V gene: TRBV14
CDR3 DNA: TGTGCCAGCAGCCAAGACGGGTCGTCCGAAGCTTTCTTT
CDR3 protein: CASSQDGSSEAFF

clone size: .
J gene: TRBJ2-1
D gene: TRBD2
V gene: TRBV18
CDR3 DNA: TGTGCCAGCTCACCAGGGCGGGAGGTCTCCTACAATGAGCAGTTCTTC
CDR3 protein: CASSPGREVSYNEQFF

clone size: .
J gene: TRBJ2-1
D gene: .
V gene: TRBV5-4
CDR3 DNA: TGTGCCAGCAGCTTTCAAGAGAAGGGGAATGAGCAGTTCTTC
CDR3 protein: CASSFQEKGNEQFF

clone size: .
J gene: TRBJ2-3
D gene: TRBD2
V gene: TRBV7-2
CDR3 DNA: TGTGCCAGCAGCTTAGGCAGCGGGAGTGCGGATACGCAGTATTTT
CDR3 protein: CASSLGSGSADTQYF

clone size: .
J gene: TRBJ2-7
D gene: .
V gene: TRBV19
CDR3 DNA: TGTGCCAGTAGTATAGGCGGAGGCCTCTACGAGCAGTACTTC
CDR3 protein: CASSIGGGLYEQYF

clone size: .
J gene: TRBJ1-4
D gene: .
V gene: TRBV19
CDR3 DNA: TGTGCCAGTAGTACCACCCGGGTTTCCCATGAAAAACTGTTTTTT
CDR3 protein: CASSTTRVSHEKLFF

clone size: .
J gene: TRBJ1-6
D gene: .
V gene: TRBV28
CDR3 DNA: TGTGCCAGCAGTCCACGGGGAAATTCACCCCTCCACTTT
CDR3 protein: CASSPRGNSPLHF

clone size: .
J gene: TRBJ1-1
D gene: TRBD1
V gene: TRBV4-3
CDR3 DNA: TGCGCCAGCAGCCAAGCCAACAGGGGAAACACTGAAGCTTTCTTT
CDR3 protein: CASSQANRGNTEAFF

clone size: .
J gene: TRBJ1-1
D gene: TRBD1
V gene: TRBV5-5
CDR3 DNA: TGTGCCAGCAGCTTGGCCCCCGGGACAGGGGGCGTTAGAACTGAAGCTTTCTTT
CDR3 protein: CASSLAPGTGGVRTEAFF

clone size: .
J gene: TRBJ1-4
D gene: .
V gene: TRBV28
CDR3 DNA: TGTGCCAGCAGTTTGGGAAGGTTCGGAGGTGAAAAACTGTTTTTT
CDR3 protein: CASSLGRFGGEKLFF

clone size: .
J gene: TRBJ2-3
D gene: .
V gene: TRBV28
CDR3 DNA: TGTGCCAGCAGTCAACAGGGTAACGCAGATACGCAGTATTTT
CDR3 protein: CASSQQGNADTQYF

clone size: few
J gene: TRBJ1-1
D gene: .
V gene: TRBV12-3/TRBV12-4
CDR3 DNA: TGTGCCAGCAGTTTTCGAAATACAGGGAGCGCTTTCTTT
CDR3 protein: CASSFRNTGSAFF

clone size: .
J gene: TRBJ2-1
D gene: .
V gene: TRBV19
CDR3 DNA: TGTGCCAGTAGTACCGCCAGAAACAATGAGCAGTTCTTC
CDR3 protein: CASSTARNNEQFF

clone size: .
J gene: TRBJ2-1
D gene: .
V gene: TRBV5-1
CDR3 DNA: TGCGCCAGCAGCTTTGGGAGCGGAGGATCCTACAATGAGCAGTTCTTC
CDR3 protein: CASSFGSGGSYNEQFF

clone size: .
J gene: TRBJ2-1
D gene: .
V gene: TRBV3-1/TRBV3-2
CDR3 DNA: TGTGCCAGCAGCCCCCCAGGGGACAATGAGCAGTTCTTC
CDR3 protein: CASSPPGDNEQFF

clone size: .
J gene: TRBJ1-1
D gene: .
V gene: TRBV19
CDR3 DNA: TGTGCCAGTAGTATCCAGGTCGGCACTGAAGCTTTCTTT
CDR3 protein: CASSIQVGTEAFF

clone size: .
J gene: TRBJ2-1
D gene: TRBD2
V gene: TRBV3-1/TRBV3-2
CDR3 DNA: TGTGCCAGCAGCCAAGAGCGGGGGTACAATGAGCAGTTCTTC
CDR3 protein: CASSQERGYNEQFF

clone size: .
J gene: TRBJ2-7
D gene: TRBD2
V gene: TRBV30
CDR3 DNA: TGTGCCTGGAGTCCCTTAGCGGGAGAGCAGTACTTC
CDR3 protein: CAWSPLAGEQYF

clone size: .
J gene: TRBJ2-3
D gene: TRBD2
V gene: TRBV6-1
CDR3 DNA: TGTGCCAGCAGTGAAACCCAGGAGGGAGGGGATACGCAGTATTTT
CDR3 protein: CASSETQEGGDTQYF

clone size: .
J gene: TRBJ2-3
D gene: TRBD1
V gene: TRBV19
CDR3 DNA: TGTGCCAGTTCTAACGACAGGGAGAGCACAGATACGCAGTATTTT
CDR3 protein: CASSNDRESTDTQYF

clone size: .
J gene: TRBJ2-1
D gene: TRBD2
V gene: TRBV19
CDR3 DNA: TGTGCCAGTAGTATTTCATCCGGGACTAGGATTCGGCGCAATGAGCAGTTCTTC
CDR3 protein: CASSISSGTRIRRNEQFF

clone size: .
J gene: TRBJ1-1
D gene: .
V gene: TRBV24-1
CDR3 DNA: TGTGCCACCAGTAGCACGAACACTGAAGCTTTCTTT
CDR3 protein: CATSSTNTEAFF

clone size: once
J gene: TRBJ2-2
D gene: .
V gene: TRBV5-6
CDR3 DNA: TGTGCCAGCAGCTTGGGTCGGCGGAAGAACACCGGGGAGCTGTTTTTT
CDR3 protein: CASSLGRRKNTGELFF

clone size: .
J gene: TRBJ2-7
D gene: TRBD1
V gene: TRBV7-2
CDR3 DNA: TGTGCCAGCAGCTTAACCTCCGGGACAGGGGGCGCCGAGCAGTACTTC
CDR3 protein: CASSLTSGTGGAEQYF

clone size: .
J gene: TRBJ2-1
D gene: TRBD2
V gene: TRBV5-1
CDR3 DNA: TGCGCCAGCAGCCCCAGGTCCCTGACTAGCGGGTACACTGAGCAGTTCTTC
CDR3 protein: CASSPRSLTSGYTEQFF

clone size: once
J gene: TRBJ1-3
D gene: .
V gene: TRBV30
CDR3 DNA: TGTGCCTGGAGTGCGGGAAACACCATATATTTT
CDR3 protein: CAWSAGNTIYF

clone size: .
J gene: TRBJ2-7
D gene: .
V gene: TRBV25-1
CDR3 DNA: TGTGCCAGCAGGGGAGAACTAGAGTACGAGCAGTACTTC
CDR3 protein: CASRGELEYEQYF

clone size: .
J gene: TRBJ1-4
D gene: TRBD1
V gene: TRBV3-1/TRBV3-2
CDR3 DNA: TGTGCCAGCAGCTCCCCGGACAGGGCTGAAAAACTGTTTTTT
CDR3 protein: CASSSPDRAEKLFF

clone size: .
J gene: TRBJ2-6
D gene: .
V gene: TRBV7-9
CDR3 DNA: TGTGCCAGCAGCTTAAATTTCAGAACCTCTGGGGCCAACGTCCTGACTTTC
CDR3 protein: CASSLNFRTSGANVLTF

clone size: few
J gene: TRBJ1-2
D gene: TRBD1
V gene: TRBV28
CDR3 DNA: TGTGCCAGCAGCCGCGGTCCCGGGACAGTTGAGTTTCTCTATGGCTACACCTTC
CDR3 protein: CASSRGPGTVEFLYGYTF

clone size: .
J gene: TRBJ1-5
D gene: TRBD1
V gene: TRBV19
CDR3 DNA: TGTGCCAGTAGGGACAGGGGGGTCCAGCCCCAGCATTTT
CDR3 protein: CASRDRGVQPQHF

clone size: .
J gene: TRBJ2-1
D gene: .
V gene: TRBV5-1
CDR3 DNA: TGCGCCAGCAGCTTAGACAGCTACAATGAGCAGTTCTTC
CDR3 protein: CASSLDSYNEQFF

clone size: .
J gene: TRBJ2-5
D gene: .
V gene: TRBV7-9
CDR3 DNA: TGTGCCAGCAGCTCCCCCGAGGCCAGATACCAAGAGACCCAGTACTTC
CDR3 protein: CASSSPEARYQETQYF

clone size: .
J gene: TRBJ2-7
D gene: TRBD1
V gene: TRBV6-2/TRBV6-3
CDR3 DNA: TGTGCCAGCAGTTATGACCAGGGGGTCTACGAGCAGTACTTC
CDR3 protein: CASSYDQGVYEQYF

clone size: few
J gene: TRBJ1-2
D gene: .
V gene: TRBV7-3
CDR3 DNA: TGTGCCAGCAGCTTACAGTCAGGGGATGGCTACACCTTC
CDR3 protein: CASSLQSGDGYTF

clone size: .
J gene: TRBJ2-5
D gene: TRBD2
V gene: TRBV7-9
CDR3 DNA: TGTGCCAGCAGCTTAGCGTCTAGCGGGAGCCGGGAGACCCAGTACTTC
CDR3 protein: CASSLASSGSRETQYF

clone size: .
J gene: TRBJ1-1
D gene: .
V gene: TRBV9
CDR3 DNA: TGTGCCAGCAGCGCGGGAGGGGGAAGGAACACTGAAGCTTTCTTT
CDR3 protein: CASSAGGGRNTEAFF

clone size: .
J gene: TRBJ2-2
D gene: TRBD2
V gene: TRBV20-1
CDR3 DNA: TGCAGTGCTAGTAGTCCGCTAGCGGGAGTCAAGGACACCGGGGAGCTGTTTTTT
CDR3 protein: CSASSPLAGVKDTGELFF

clone size: .
J gene: TRBJ2-1
D gene: TRBD1
V gene: TRBV7-2
CDR3 DNA: TGTGCCAGCAGCTTTGGGGGAGGGACAGGGGGCTTGAATGAGCAGTTCTTC
CDR3 protein: CASSFGGGTGGLNEQFF

clone size: .
J gene: TRBJ2-5
D gene: .
V gene: TRBV7-9
CDR3 DNA: TGTGCCAGCAGCTTAAGCCGGCGGGGAGAGACCCAGTACTTC
CDR3 protein: CASSLSRRGETQYF

clone size: .
J gene: TRBJ1-2
D gene: .
V gene: TRBV18
CDR3 DNA: TGTGCCAGCTCACCACAAGACAGCCACTATGGCTACACCTTC
CDR3 protein: CASSPQDSHYGYTF